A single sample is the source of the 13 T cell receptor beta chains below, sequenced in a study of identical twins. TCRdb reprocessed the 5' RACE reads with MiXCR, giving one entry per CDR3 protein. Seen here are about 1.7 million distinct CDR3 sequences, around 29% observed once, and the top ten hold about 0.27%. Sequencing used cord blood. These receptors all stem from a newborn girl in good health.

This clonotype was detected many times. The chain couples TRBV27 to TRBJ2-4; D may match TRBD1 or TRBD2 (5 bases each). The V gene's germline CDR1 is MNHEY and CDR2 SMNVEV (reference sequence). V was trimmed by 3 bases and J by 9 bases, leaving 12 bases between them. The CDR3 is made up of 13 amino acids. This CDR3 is CASSFEGRGIQYF. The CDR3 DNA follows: TGTGCCAGCAGTTTTGAGGGACGGGGCATTCAGTACTTC.

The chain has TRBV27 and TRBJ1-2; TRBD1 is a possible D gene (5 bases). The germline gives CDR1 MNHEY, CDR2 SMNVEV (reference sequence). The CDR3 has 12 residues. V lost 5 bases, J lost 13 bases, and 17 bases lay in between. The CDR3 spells CASSLRRGLITF. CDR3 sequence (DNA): TGTGCCAGCAGTCTGCGGCGGGGACTTATCACCTTC.

CDR3 DNA sequence: TGTGCCAGCAGTGAATCGAGGACAGCGTACCAAGAGACCCAGTACTTC. Protein: CASSESRTAYQETQYF. The chain joins TRBV25-1 to TRBJ2-5, with D tentatively TRBD1 (6 bases). The CDR3 is made up of 16 amino acids. The V gene's germline CDR1 is MGHDK and CDR2 SYGVNS. V was shortened by 1 base and J by 0 bases, with 12 bases between the two germline ends. Full variable domain (remainder filled in from reference TRBV25-1 and TRBJ2-5): EADIYQTPRYLVIGTGKKITLECSQTMGHDKMYWYQQDPGMELHLIHYSYGVNSTEKGDLSSESTVSRIRTEHFPLTLESARPSHTSQYLCASSESRTAYQETQYFGPGTRLLVL.

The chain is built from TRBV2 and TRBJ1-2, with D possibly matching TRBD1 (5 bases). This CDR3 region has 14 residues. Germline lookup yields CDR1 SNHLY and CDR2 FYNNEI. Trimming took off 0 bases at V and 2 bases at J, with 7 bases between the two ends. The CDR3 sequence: CASSEAGANYGYTF. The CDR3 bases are TGTGCCAGCAGTGAAGCAGGGGCGAACTATGGCTACACCTTC. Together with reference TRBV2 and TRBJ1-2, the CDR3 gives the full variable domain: EPEVTQTPSHQVTQMGQEVILRCVPISNHLYFYWYRQILGQKVEFLVSFYNNEISEKSEIFDDQFSVERPDGSNFTLKIRSTKLEDSAMYFCASSEAGANYGYTFGSGTRLTVV.

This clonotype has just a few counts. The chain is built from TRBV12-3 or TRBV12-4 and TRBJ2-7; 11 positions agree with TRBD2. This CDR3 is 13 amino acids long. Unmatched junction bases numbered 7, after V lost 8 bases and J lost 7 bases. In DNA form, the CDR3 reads TGTGCCAGCTCGGGACTAGCGGAAAATGAGCAGTACTTC. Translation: CASSGLAENEQYF.

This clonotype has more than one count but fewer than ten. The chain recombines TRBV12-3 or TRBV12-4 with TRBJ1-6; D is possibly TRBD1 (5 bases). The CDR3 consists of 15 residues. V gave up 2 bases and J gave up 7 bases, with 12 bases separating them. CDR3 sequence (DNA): TGTGCCAGCAGTTTAAATAGTGGGGGAAATTCACCCCTCCACTTT. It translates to CASSLNSGGNSPLHF.

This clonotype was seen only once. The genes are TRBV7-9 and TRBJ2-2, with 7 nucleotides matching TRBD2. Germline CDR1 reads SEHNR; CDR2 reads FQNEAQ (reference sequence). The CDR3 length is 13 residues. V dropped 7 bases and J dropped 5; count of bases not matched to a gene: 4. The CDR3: CASNPGGTGELFF. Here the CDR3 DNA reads TGTGCCAGCAATCCCGGGGGGACCGGGGAGCTGTTTTTT.

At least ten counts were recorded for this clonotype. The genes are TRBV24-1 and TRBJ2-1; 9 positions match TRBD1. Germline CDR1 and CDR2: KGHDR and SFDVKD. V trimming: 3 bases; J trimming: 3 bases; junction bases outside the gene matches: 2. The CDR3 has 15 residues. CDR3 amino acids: CATSDPGQGYNEQFF. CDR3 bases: TGTGCCACCAGTGATCCGGGACAGGGCTACAATGAGCAGTTCTTC.

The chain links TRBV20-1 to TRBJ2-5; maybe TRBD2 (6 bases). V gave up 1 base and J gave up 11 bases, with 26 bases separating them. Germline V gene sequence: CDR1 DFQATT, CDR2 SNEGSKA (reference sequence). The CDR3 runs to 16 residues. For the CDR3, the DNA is TGCAGTGCTAGAGCGGGTTGGGACTGGCGGAACAATGAGCAGTACTTC. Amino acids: CSARAGWDWRNNEQYF.

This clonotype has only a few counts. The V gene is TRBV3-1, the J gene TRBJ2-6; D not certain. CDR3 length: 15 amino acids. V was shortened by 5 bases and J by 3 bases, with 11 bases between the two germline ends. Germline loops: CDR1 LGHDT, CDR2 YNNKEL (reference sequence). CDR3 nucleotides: TGTGCCAGCAGCGCATCCTTGGGTGGGGCCAACGTCCTGACTTTC. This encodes CASSASLGGANVLTF.

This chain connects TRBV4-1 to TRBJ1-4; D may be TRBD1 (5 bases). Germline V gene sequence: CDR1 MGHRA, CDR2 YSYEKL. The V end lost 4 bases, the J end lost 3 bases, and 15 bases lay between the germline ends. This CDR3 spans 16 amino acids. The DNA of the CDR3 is TGCGCCAGCAGCCGAACTCAGGGTTGGGCTAATGAAAAACTGTTTTTT. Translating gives CASSRTQGWANEKLFF.

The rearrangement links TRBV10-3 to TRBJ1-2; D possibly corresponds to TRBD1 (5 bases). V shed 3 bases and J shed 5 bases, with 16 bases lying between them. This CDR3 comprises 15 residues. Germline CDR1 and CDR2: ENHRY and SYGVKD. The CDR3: CAISDSGYGGYGYTF. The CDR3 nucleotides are TGTGCCATCAGTGACTCAGGGTACGGTGGATATGGCTACACCTTC.

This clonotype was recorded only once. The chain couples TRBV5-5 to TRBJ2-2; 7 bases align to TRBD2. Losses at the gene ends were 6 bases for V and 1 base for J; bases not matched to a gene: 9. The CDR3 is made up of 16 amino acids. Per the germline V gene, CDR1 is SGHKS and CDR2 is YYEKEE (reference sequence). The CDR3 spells CASTGPGLMNTGELFF. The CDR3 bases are TGTGCCAGCACCGGACCGGGACTAATGAACACCGGGGAGCTGTTTTTT.